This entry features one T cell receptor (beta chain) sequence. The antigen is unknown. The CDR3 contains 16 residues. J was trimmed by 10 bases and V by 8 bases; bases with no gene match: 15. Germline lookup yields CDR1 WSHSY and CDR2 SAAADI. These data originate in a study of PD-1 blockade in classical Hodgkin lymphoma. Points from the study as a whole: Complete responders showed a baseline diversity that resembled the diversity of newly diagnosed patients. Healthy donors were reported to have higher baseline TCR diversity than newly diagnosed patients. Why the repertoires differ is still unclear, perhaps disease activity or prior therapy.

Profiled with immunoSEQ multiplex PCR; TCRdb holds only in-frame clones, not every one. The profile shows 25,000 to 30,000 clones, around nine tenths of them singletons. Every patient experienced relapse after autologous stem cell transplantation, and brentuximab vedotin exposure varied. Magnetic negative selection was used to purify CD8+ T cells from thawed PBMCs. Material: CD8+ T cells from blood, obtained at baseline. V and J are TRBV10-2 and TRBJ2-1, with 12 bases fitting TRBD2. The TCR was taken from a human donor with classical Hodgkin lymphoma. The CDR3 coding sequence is TGCGCCAGCGGGTTTGCTAGCGGGGGGGAGACGAGGGAGCAGTTCTTC. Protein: CASGFASGGETREQFF.